In its sample, the clone carrying this T cell receptor (beta chain) was seen a few times. Antigen unknown. Assay: immunoSEQ multiplex PCR; the TCRdb copy retains only in-frame clones and omits some. The sample has 23,000 or so clones; around 68% are singletons. The source of the sample is a study of PD-1 blockade in classical Hodgkin lymphoma. General study results and limits: There was a significant rise in CD4+ TCR diversity by C4D1, with no such rise for CD8+. Whoever responded completely had baseline diversity much like that seen in newly diagnosed patients.

The time point is: cycle 4 day 1 (C4D1), after 6 weeks of nivolumab. Relapse was seen in all patients after autologous stem cell transplantation, and brentuximab vedotin exposure was variable. Best responses included complete response and partial response; otherwise, the best response was progressive disease. V lost 6 bases and J lost 2; bases outside the gene matches: 3. This CDR3 has 14 amino acids. CDR1 and CDR2 from the germline V gene are MNHEY and SMNVEV (reference sequence). This receptor was identified in a human donor with classical Hodgkin lymphoma. The sequences come from peripheral blood mononuclear cells (PBMCs), collected before the fourth cycle of nivolumab. This chain uses TRBV27 with TRBJ2-7; 11 nucleotides match TRBD1. The CDR3 is CASSQDRGPYEQYF. The DNA of the CDR3 is TGTGCCAGCAGCCAGGACAGGGGGCCCTACGAGCAGTACTTC.